The sequence of this T cell receptor beta chain was determined in a study of T cells in Graves' hyperthyroidism and ophthalmopathy. Study-level results: Separating ophthalmopathy from stable hyperthyroidism was achieved by a 13 V-J model.

The CDR3 consists of 16 residues. V dropped 5 bases and J dropped 1; count of bases not matched to a gene: 6. The germline CDR1 and CDR2 sequences are GTSNPN and SVGIG (reference sequence). The investigators amplified TCR beta CDR3 regions from RNA transcripts. The HTBI primer set served for first-round RT-PCR of the TCR CDR3. Via MiXCR, TCRdb re-called the multiplex PCR reads, giving one row per CDR3 protein. The table records approximately 270,000 distinct CDR3 sequences, just over 14% of them present only once. This clonotype was seen ten or more times. What it binds is unknown. This receptor was obtained from a woman in her forties with Graves' hyperthyroidism that later progressed to Graves' ophthalmopathy. The sample taken for sequencing was blood. The chain links TRBV30 to TRBJ2-1; 12 bases are a match to TRBD2. The DNA for the CDR3 is TGTGCCTGGGGAACTAGCGGGAGGTTGTCCTACAATGAGCAGTTCTTC. It yields the protein CAWGTSGRLSYNEQFF.